This T cell receptor (beta chain) came from a study of T cells expressing NK-cell markers. The overall study: From sorted CD3+CD56+NKG2C+, CD3+CD56+NKG2C- and CD3+CD56-NKG2C+ T cells came the TCR beta repertoires. Study-level findings and limits: These same clonotypes (in several donors) also led the CD3+CD56-NKG2C+ fraction. In a group of 5 or 6 donors, dominant NKG2C+ clonotypes represented roughly 1.0-7.0% of CD8+ T cells.

Germline CDR1 DFQATT, CDR2 SNEGSKA (reference sequence). This CDR3 contains 12 residues. Researchers built TCR beta cDNA using 5'RACE template switching with UMIs. TCRdb reprocessed the 5' RACE reads and stores each CDR3 protein as one record, lacking DNA. The sample includes about 440,000 distinct CDR3 sequences. A remark on this clonotype: Its antigen is undetermined.

This TCR derives from a woman between 18 and 70 years old in good health. The chain joins TRBV20-1 to TRBJ2-7; TCRdb proposes TRBD2, but this gene call is untestable without DNA. The source material was blood T cells: a sorted CD56 or NKG2C T cell subset, CD4+ or CD8+ T cells, or bulk PBMC T cells (not recorded which). CDR3 sequence: CSAASGRYEQYF.